The clone carrying this T cell receptor beta chain was found a few times. The antigen remains undetermined. The data originate from a study of T and B cells in COVID-19 patients. Study background: COVID-19 patients gave peripheral blood either during active infection or after recovery.

From blood, about 250-550 ng of genomic DNA served as TRB template. General observations from the study: Highly clonal in active COVID-19, TRB repertoires exceeded healthy-donor diversity and richness at recovery.

Germline-derived CDR1 and CDR2 are MDHEN and SYDVKM. This CDR3 has 12 amino acids. V was clipped by 3 bases and J by 15 bases; unmatched bases: 8. Multiplex PCR with BIOMED2 TRB-A/B primer pools amplified TRB rearrangements. TCRdb independently ran MiXCR on the multiplex PCR reads; one entry per CDR3 protein. The sample contains some 7,800 distinct CDR3 sequences, roughly 24% of which appear only once. This TCR was recovered from a human donor who had recovered from COVID-19. J is TRBJ2-1 and V is TRBV28; 7 bases map to TRBD2. The sample taken for sequencing was blood. The CDR3 nucleotides are TGTGCCAGCAGTTTTGGCGGGAGTAAATGGTTCTTC. This codes for CASSFGGSKWFF.